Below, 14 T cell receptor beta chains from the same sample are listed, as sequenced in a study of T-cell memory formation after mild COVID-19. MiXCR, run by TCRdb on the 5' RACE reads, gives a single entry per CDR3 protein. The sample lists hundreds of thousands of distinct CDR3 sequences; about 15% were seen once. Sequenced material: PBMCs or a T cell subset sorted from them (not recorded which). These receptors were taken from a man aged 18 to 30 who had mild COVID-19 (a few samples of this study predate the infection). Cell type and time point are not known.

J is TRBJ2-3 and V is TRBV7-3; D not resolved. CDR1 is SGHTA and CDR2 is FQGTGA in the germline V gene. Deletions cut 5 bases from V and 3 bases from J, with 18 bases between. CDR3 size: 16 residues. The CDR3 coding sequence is TGTGCCAGCAGCCCGTCCACCATAGTGGGGACAGATACGCAGTATTTT. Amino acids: CASSPSTIVGTDTQYF.

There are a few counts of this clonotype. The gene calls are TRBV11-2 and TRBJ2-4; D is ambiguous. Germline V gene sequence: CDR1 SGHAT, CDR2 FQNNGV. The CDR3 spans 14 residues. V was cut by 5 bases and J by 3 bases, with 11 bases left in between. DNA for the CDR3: TGTGCCAGCAGCCCCCGAGAAGTCAAAAACATTCAGTACTTC. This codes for CASSPREVKNIQYF. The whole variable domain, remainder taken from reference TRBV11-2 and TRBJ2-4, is EAGVAQSPRYKIIEKRQSVAFWCNPISGHATLYWYQQILGQGPKLLIQFQNNGVVDDSQLPKDRFSAERLKGVDSTLKIQPAKLEDSAVYLCASSPREVKNIQYFGAGTRLSVL.

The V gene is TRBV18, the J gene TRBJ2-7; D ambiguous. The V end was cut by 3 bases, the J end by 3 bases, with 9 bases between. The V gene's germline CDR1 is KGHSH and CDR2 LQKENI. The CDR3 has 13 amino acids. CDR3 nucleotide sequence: TGTGCCAGCTCACCGGGCAGGCTCTACGAGCAGTACTTC. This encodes CASSPGRLYEQYF. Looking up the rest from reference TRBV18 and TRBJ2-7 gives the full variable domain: NAGVMQNPRHLVRRRGQEARLRCSPMKGHSHVYWYRQLPEEGLKFMVYLQKENIIDESGMPKERFSAEFPKEGPSILRIQQVVRGDSAAYFCASSPGRLYEQYFGPGTRLTVT.

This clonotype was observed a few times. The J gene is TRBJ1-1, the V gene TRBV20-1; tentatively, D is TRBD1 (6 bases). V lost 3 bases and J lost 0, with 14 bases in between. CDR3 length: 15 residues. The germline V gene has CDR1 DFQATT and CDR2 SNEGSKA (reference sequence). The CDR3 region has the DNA TGCAGTGCTAGTCAGTCAGGGGTTCTGAACACTGAAGCTTTCTTT. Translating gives CSASQSGVLNTEAFF.

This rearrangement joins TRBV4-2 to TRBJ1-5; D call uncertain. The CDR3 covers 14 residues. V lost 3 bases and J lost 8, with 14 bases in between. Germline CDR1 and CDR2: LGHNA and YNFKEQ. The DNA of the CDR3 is TGTGCCAGCAGCCAGGAGTTACGAAAGGAGCCCCAGCATTTT. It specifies CASSQELRKEPQHF.

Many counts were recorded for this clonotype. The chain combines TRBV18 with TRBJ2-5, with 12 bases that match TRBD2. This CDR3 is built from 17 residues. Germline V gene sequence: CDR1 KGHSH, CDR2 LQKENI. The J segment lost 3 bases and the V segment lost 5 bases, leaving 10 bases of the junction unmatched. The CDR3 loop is CASSRGTSGSSEETQYF. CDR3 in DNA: TGTGCCAGCTCAAGGGGGACTAGCGGGTCCTCAGAAGAGACCCAGTACTTC. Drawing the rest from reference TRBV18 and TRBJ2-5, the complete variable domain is NAGVMQNPRHLVRRRGQEARLRCSPMKGHSHVYWYRQLPEEGLKFMVYLQKENIIDESGMPKERFSAEFPKEGPSILRIQQVVRGDSAAYFCASSRGTSGSSEETQYFGPGTRLLVL.

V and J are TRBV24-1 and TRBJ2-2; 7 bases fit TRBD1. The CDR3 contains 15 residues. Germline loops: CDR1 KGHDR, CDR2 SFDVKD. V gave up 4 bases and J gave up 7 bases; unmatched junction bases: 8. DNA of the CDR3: TGTGCCACCAGTGACCCCGGGACAGACGGCGGGGAGCTGTTTTTT. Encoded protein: CATSDPGTDGGELFF.

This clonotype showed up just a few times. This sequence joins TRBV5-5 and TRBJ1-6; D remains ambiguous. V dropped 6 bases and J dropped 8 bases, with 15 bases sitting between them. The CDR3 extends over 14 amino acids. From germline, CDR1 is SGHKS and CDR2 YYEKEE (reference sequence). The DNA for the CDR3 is TGTGCCAGCATGAGGGAGTACGGGGATTCACCCCTCCACTTT. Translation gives CASMREYGDSPLHF.

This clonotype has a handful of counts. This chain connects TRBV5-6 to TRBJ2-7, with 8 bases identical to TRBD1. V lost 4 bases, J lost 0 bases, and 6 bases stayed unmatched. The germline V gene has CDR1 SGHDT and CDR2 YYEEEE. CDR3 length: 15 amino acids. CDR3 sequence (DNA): TGTGCCAGCAGCGCACAGGGGGGACTCTCCTACGAGCAGTACGTC. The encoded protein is CASSAQGGLSYEQYV.

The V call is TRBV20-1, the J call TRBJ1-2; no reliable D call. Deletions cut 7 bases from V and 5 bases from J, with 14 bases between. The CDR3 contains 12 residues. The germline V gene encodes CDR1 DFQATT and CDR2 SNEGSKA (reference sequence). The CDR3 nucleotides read TGCAGTGAACAGTCGCAAGGATATGGCTACACCTTC. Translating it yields CSEQSQGYGYTF.

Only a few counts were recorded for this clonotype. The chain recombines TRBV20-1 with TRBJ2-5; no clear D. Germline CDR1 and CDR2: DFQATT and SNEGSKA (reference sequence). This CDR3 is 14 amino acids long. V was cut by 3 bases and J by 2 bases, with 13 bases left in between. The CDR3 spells CSARELSIQETQYF. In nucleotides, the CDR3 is TGCAGTGCTAGGGAGTTGTCAATTCAAGAGACCCAGTACTTC.

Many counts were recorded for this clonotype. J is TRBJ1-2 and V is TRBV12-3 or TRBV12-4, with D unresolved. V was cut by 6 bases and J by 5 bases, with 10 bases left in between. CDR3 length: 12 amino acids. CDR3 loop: CASRLDRYGYTF. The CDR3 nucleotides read TGTGCCAGCAGGTTGGATAGGTATGGCTACACCTTC.

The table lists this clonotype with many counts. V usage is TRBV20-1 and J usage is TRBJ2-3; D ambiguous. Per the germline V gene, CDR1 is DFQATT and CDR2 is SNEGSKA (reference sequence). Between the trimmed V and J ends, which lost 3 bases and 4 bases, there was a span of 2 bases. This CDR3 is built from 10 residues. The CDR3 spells CSASPDTQYF. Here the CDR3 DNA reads TGCAGTGCTAGTCCAGATACGCAGTATTTT.

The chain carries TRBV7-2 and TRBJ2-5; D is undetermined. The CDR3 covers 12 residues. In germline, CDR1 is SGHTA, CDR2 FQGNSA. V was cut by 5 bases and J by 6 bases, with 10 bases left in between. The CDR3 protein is CASSQPSQTQYF. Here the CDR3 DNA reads TGTGCCAGCAGCCAACCATCCCAGACCCAGTACTTC.